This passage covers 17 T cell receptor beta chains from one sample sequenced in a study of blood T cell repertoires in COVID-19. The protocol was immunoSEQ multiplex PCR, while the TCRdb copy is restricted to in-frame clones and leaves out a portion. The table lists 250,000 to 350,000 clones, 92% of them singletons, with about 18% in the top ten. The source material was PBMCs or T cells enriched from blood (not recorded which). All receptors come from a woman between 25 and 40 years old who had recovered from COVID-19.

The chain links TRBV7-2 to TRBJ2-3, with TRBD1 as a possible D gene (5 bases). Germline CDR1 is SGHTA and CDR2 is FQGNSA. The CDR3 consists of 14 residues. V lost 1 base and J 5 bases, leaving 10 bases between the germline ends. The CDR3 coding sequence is TGTGCCAGCAGCTTAGAGGGGTCGTTAGATACGCAGTATTTT. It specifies CASSLEGSLDTQYF.

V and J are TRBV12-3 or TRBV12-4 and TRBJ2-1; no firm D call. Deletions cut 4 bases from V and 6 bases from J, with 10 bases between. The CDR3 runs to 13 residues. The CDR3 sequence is CASSSTGTNEQFF. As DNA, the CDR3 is TGTGCCAGCAGTTCAACTGGTACCAATGAGCAGTTCTTC.

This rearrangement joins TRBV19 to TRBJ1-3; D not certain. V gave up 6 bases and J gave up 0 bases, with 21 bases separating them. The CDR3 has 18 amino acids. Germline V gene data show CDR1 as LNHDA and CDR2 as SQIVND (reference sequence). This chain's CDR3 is CASRERVRGPGSGNTIYF. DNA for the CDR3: TGTGCCAGTAGGGAGAGGGTGAGAGGCCCCGGCTCTGGAAACACCATATATTTT.

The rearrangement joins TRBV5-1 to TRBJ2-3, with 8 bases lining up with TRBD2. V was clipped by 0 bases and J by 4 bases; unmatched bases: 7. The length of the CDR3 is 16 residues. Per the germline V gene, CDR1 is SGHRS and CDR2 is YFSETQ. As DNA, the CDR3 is TGCGCCAGCAGCTTGGAGTCTAGCGGGTTCTCAGATACGCAGTATTTT. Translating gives CASSLESSGFSDTQYF.

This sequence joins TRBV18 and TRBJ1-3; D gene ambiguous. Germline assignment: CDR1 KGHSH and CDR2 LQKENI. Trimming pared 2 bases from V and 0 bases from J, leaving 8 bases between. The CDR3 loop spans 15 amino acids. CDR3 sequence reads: CASSPAASSGNTIYF. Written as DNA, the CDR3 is TGTGCCAGCTCACCAGCGGCTAGCTCTGGAAACACCATATATTTT.

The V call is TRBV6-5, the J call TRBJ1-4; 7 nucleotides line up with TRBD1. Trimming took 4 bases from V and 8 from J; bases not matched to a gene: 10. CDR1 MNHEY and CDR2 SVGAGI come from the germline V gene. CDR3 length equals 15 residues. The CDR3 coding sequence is TGTGCCAGCAGTTCCCTAGGCAGGGGGAACGAAAAACTGTTTTTT. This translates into CASSSLGRGNEKLFF.

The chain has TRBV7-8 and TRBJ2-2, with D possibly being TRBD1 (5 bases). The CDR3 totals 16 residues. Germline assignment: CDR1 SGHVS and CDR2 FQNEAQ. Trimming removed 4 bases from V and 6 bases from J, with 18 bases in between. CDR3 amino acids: CASSSAGPQGAGELFF. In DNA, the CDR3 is TGTGCCAGCAGCTCCGCAGGGCCTCAAGGGGCCGGGGAGCTGTTTTTT.

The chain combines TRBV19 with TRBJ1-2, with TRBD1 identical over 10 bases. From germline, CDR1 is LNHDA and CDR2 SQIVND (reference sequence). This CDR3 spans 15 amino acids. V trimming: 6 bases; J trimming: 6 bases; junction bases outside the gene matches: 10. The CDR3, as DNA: TGTGCCAGTAGGCCCGGACAGGGGGGTCTGGATGGCTACACCTTC. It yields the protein CASRPGQGGLDGYTF.

CDR3 nucleotide sequence: TGTGCCAGCAGTTTACTTTTCAGGGGGGCCAATCAGCCCCAGCATTTT. As protein: CASSLLFRGANQPQHF. The chain links TRBV28 to TRBJ1-5; 7 positions agree with TRBD1. The CDR3 length is 16 residues. V dropped 2 bases and J dropped 3; count of bases not matched to a gene: 7. Germline assignment: CDR1 MDHEN and CDR2 SYDVKM.

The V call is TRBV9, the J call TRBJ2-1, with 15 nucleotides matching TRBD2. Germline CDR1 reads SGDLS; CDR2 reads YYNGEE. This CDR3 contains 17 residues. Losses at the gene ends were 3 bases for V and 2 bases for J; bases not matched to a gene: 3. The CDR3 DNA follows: TGTGCCAGCAGCGAGGGACTAGCGGGGGGCCCCTACAATGAGCAGTTCTTC. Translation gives CASSEGLAGGPYNEQFF.

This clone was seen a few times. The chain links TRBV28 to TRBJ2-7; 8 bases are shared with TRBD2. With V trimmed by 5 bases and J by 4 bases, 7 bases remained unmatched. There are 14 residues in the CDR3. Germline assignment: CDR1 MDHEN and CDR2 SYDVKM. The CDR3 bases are TGTGCCAGCAGTCGAAGCGGGAGTTTTTACGAGCAGTACTTC. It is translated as CASSRSGSFYEQYF.

CDR3 nucleotide sequence: TGCGCCAGCAGCCAAGAGACAGGGGTCGGCTACAATGAGCAGTTCTTC. This codes for CASSQETGVGYNEQFF. The chain joins TRBV5-1 to TRBJ2-1; 8 bases map to TRBD1. The V and J ends lost 4 bases and 3 bases, in that order; junction bases with no gene match: 9. Germline V gives CDR1 SGHRS, CDR2 YFSETQ. The CDR3 contains 16 residues.

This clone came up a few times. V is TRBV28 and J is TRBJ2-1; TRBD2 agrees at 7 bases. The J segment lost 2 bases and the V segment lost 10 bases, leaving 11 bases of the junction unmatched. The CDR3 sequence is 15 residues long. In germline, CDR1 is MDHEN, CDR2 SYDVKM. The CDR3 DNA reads TGTGCCACGACCCGAAGCGGGACCACCTACAATGAGCAGTTCTTC. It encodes CATTRSGTTYNEQFF.

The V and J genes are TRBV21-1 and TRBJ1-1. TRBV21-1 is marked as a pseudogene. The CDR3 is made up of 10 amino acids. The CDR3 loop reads CASRRTEAFF. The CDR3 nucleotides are TGTGCCAGCAGGAGAACTGAAGCTTTCTTT.

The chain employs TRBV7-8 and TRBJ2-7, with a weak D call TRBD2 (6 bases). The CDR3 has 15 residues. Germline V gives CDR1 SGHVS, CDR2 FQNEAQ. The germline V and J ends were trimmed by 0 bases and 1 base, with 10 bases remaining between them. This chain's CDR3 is CASSLAREGSYEQYF. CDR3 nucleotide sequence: TGTGCCAGCAGCTTAGCGCGGGAAGGGTCCTACGAGCAGTACTTC.

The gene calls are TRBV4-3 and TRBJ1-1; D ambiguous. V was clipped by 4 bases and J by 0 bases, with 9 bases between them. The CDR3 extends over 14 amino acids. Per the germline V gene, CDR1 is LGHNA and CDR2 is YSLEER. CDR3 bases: TGCGCCAGCAGCCTCAGTTACATGAACACTGAAGCTTTCTTT. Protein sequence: CASSLSYMNTEAFF.

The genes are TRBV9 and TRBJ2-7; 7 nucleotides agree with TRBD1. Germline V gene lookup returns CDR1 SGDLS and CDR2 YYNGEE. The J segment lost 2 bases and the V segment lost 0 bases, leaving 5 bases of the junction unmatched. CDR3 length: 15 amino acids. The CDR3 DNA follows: TGTGCCAGCAGCGTAGAAGGGGGCAGAGCCTACGAGCAGTACTTC. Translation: CASSVEGGRAYEQYF.